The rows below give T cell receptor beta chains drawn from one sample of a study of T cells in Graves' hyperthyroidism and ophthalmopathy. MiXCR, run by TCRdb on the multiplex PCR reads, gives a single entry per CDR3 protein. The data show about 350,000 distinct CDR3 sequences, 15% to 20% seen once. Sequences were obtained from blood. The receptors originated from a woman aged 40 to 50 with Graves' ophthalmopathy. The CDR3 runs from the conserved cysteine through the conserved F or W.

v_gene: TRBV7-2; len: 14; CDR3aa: CASSLEQHLYEQYF
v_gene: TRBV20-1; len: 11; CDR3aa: CSGRGSYGYNF
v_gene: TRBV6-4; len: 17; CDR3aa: CASSHGTGDVVGNTIYF
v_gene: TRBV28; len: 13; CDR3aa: CASTGTGTYEQYF
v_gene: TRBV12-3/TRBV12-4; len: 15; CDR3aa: CASSPPGGQRYEQYF
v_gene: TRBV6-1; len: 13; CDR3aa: CASRNGPNQPQHF
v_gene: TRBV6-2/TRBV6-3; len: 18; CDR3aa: CASSYPPPGSESNQPQHF
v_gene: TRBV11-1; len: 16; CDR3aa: CASSSTDRGLSYEQYF
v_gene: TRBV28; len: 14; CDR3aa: CASSLVGSNQPQHF
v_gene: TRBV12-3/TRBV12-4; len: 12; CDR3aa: CASSFRKETQYF
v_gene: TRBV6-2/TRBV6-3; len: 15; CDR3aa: CASSRTGQFNQPQHF
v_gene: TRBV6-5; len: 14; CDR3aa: CASSFGGGQETQYF
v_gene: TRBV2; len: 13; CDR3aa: CASKYRGMGEQYF
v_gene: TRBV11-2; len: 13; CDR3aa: CASSFGTFREQYF
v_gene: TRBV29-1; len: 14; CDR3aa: CSVETGAGANVLTF
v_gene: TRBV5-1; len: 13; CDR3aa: CASGRDRGSEAFF
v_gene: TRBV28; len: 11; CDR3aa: CASTEGFEQYF
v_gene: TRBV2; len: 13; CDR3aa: CASRLAGTGELFF
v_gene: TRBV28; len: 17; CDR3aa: CASSLFSRQGRYYGYTF
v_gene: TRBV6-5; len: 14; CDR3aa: CASSSYPGSYEQYF
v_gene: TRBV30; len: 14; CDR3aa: CAGNRASGANVLTF
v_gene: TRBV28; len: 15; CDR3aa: CASNRHVFSNQPQHF
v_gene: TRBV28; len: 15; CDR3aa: CASSSSDRVSYGYTF
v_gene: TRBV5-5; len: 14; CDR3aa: CASSVGQGAHGYTF